This record looks at one T cell receptor beta chain sequence and its context. The data belong to a study of blood T cell repertoires in COVID-19. About the research overall: In each case, the material was cDNA or gDNA derived from T cells, B-cell-depleted T cells, or PBMCs.

Generated by immunoSEQ multiplex PCR, the TCRdb table keeps only in-frame clones and is missing some. The sample has 130,000 or so clones, approximately 90% seen once. From germline, CDR1 is MDHEN and CDR2 SYDVKM. V dropped 2 bases and J dropped 1 base, with 15 bases sitting between them. This CDR3 comprises 18 residues. Material: peripheral blood. V and J are TRBV28 and TRBJ2-6, with D perhaps matching TRBD2 (6 bases). The clonotype was recovered from a man aged 55 to 69 with COVID-19, enrolled during active disease. CDR3 protein: CASSLVAAVGSGANVLTF. CDR3 in DNA: TGTGCCAGCAGTTTAGTAGCGGCAGTCGGATCTGGGGCCAACGTCCTGACTTTC.